This T cell receptor (beta chain) was sequenced for a study of breast tumors, draining lymph nodes, adjacent tissues. Study-wide results and limits: Luminal-like breast cancer showed significantly higher tumor–nontumor repertoire similarity than basal-like. Tumor T cell lymph node origin was a supported hypothesis, not proven. Most tumor T cells seemingly derive from lymph node, then expand in tumor. Compared with lymph nodes, tumors were less diverse; compared with nontumor tissue, more.

As for this clonotype: As yet, its antigen is unknown.

The CDR3 contains 13 residues. Trimming removed 3 bases from V and 8 bases from J; junction bases left unmatched: 6. The V gene's germline CDR1 is SQVTM and CDR2 ANQGSEA. TCRdb re-derived calls from the multiplex PCR reads in MiXCR, one entry per CDR3 protein. This sample yields about 270,000 distinct CDR3 sequences, of which over 25% are seen a single time; about 1.2% belongs to the top ten. Samples came from axillary lymph nodes draining the breast cancer. The rearrangement uses TRBV29-1 and TRBJ1-1, with 10 bases lining up with TRBD1. Specimen: axillary lymph node tissue. The clonotype comes from a female donor with breast cancer. Some clones in this sample may be carry-over from other donors' samples. The CDR3, as DNA: TGCAGCGTTGAGAGACAGGGGGCAGGAGAAGCTTTCTTT. Protein: CSVERQGAGEAFF.